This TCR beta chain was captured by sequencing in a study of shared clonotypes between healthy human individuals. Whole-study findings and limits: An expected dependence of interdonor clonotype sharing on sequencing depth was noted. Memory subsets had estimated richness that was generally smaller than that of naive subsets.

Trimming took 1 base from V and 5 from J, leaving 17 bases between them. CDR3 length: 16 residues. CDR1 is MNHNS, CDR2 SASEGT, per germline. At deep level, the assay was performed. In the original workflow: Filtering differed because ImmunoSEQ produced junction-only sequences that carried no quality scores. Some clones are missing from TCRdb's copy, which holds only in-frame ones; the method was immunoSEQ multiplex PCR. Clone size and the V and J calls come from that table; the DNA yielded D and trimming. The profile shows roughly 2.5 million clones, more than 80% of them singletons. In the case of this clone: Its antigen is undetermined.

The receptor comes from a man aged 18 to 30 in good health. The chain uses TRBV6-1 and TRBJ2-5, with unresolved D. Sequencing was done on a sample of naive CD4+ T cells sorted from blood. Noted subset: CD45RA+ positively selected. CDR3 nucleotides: TGTGCCAGCAGTGAAGGGGCTAGGTTCCAAGTGGAGACCCAGTACTTC. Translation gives CASSEGARFQVETQYF.